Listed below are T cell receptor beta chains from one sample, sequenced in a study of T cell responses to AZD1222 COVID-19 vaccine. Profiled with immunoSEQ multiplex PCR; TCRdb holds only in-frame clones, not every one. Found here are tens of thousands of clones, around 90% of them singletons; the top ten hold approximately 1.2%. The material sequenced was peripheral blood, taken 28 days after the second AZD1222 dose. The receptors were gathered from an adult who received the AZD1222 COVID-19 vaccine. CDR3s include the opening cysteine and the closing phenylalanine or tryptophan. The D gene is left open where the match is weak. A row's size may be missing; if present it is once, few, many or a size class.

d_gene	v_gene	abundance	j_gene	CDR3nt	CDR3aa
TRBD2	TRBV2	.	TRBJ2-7	TGTGCCAGCAGTCGACGGGTAGCGGGGGTCTACGAGCAGTACTTC	CASSRRVAGVYEQYF
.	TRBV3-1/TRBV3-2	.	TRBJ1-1	TGTGCCAGCAGCCAAACGATCCAATGGGGCGCTGAAGCTTTCTTT	CASSQTIQWGAEAFF
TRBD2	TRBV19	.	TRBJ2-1	TGTGCCAGTAGTCCCCTCCTAGCGGGAGGTTACAATGAGCAGTTCTTC	CASSPLLAGGYNEQFF
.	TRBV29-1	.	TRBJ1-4	TGCAGCGTTGAAGTGGCCGGGAGCGTAAAACTGTTTTTT	CSVEVAGSVKLFF
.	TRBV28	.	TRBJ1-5	TGTGCCAGCAGTTTGCCCCTCACAGGGAGCAATCAGCCCCAGCATTTT	CASSLPLTGSNQPQHF
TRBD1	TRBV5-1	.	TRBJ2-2	TGCGCCAGCAGCTTTCTCACGACAGGGACCGGGGAGCTGTTTTTT	CASSFLTTGTGELFF
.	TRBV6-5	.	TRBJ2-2	TGTGCCAGCAGTTACGGCAGAGGTTTCACCGGGGAGCTGTTTTTT	CASSYGRGFTGELFF
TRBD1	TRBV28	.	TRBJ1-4	TGTGCCAGCAGTCGACTCCGGGGACAGGAAGATGAAAAACTGTTTTTT	CASSRLRGQEDEKLFF
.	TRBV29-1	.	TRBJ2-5	TGCAGCGTTGTGGGGGGTAACCAAGAGACCCAGTACTTC	CSVVGGNQETQYF
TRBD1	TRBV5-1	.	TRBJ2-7	TGCGCCAGCAGCGCACAGACAGGGGGTGACGAGCAGTACTTC	CASSAQTGGDEQYF
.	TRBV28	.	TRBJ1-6	TGTGCCAGCACTTTATCTTGGCCTCCTAATTCACCCCTCCACTTT	CASTLSWPPNSPLHF
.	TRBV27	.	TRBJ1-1	TGTGCCAGCAGTTTAGGCTTGAACACTGAAGCTTTCTTT	CASSLGLNTEAFF
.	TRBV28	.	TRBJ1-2	TGTGCCAGCAACCTCCCCGGGGTGAGCTATGGCTACACCTTC	CASNLPGVSYGYTF
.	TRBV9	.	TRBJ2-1	TGTGCCAGCAGCGTTAGTGTGGGGGATGAGCAGTTCTTC	CASSVSVGDEQFF
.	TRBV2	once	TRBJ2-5	TGTGCCAGCAGTGAAAGTCAGGGGAAAGAGACCCAGTACTTC	CASSESQGKETQYF
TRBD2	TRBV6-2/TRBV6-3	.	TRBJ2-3	TGTGCCAGCAGTTCCCCTACCAGACTAGCGGGAGAAGATACGCAGTATTTT	CASSSPTRLAGEDTQYF
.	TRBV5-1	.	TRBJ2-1	TGCGCCAGCAGCTTGGCCTTGGCTTTGAGCTCCTACAATGAGCAGTTCTTC	CASSLALALSSYNEQFF
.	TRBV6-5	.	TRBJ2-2	TGTGCCAGCAGTAAGGGCAGGAACACCGGGGAGCTGTTTTTT	CASSKGRNTGELFF
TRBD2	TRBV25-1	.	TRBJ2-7	TGTGCCAGCAGTGACGGGACTAGCGGGAGCGGGTACGAGCAGTACTTC	CASSDGTSGSGYEQYF
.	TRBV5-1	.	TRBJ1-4	TGCGCCAGCAGCGCGGACAGAGCAACTAATGAAAAACTGTTTTTT	CASSADRATNEKLFF
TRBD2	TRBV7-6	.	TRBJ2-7	TGTGCCAGCAGCTTAGTTGCCCTAGCGGGAGGAAAAACCTACGAGCAGTACTTC	CASSLVALAGGKTYEQYF
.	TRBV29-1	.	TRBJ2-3	TGCAGCGTTGAATACCGGGATACGCAGTATTTT	CSVEYRDTQYF
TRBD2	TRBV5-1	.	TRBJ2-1	TGCGCCAGCAGCTTTTTGACTAGCGATGAGCAGTTCTTC	CASSFLTSDEQFF
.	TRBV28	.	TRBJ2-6	TGTGCCAGCAGTGGAAGGGGATTAAGTGGGGCCAACGTCCTGACTTTC	CASSGRGLSGANVLTF
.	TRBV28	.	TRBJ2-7	TGTGCCAGCAGTTTATTGGGCACTCACTACGAGCAGTACTTC	CASSLLGTHYEQYF
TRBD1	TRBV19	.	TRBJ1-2	TGTGCCAGTAGTAGCCAGGGGGCAATCTATGGCTACACCTTC	CASSSQGAIYGYTF
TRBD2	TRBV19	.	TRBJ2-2	TGTGCCAGTAGTATAGAGATAGCGGGGTTCGCGAACACCGGGGAGCTGTTTTTT	CASSIEIAGFANTGELFF
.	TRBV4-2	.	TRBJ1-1	TGTGCCAGCAGCCGAGAGAACACTGAAGCTTTCTTT	CASSRENTEAFF
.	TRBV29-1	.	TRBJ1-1	TGCAGCGTTGAAGTGGGCCGAATGAACACTGAAGCTTTCTTT	CSVEVGRMNTEAFF
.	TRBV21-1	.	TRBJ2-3	TGTGCCAGCACAATTAAGCCCTTTTTGGGGGGAAAGAGGACAGATACGCAGTATTTT	CASTIKPFLGGKRTDTQYF
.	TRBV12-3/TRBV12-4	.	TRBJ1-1	TGTGCCAGCAGAGGACAGTGGAACACTGAAGCTTTCTTT	CASRGQWNTEAFF
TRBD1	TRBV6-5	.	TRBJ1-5	TGTGCCAGCAGTTGGGACAGGGGAAGCGGGCCCCAGCATTTT	CASSWDRGSGPQHF
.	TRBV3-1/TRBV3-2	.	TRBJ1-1	TGTGCCAGCAGCCCCCGAGGGAACACTGAAGCTTTCTTT	CASSPRGNTEAFF
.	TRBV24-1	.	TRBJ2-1	TGTGCCACCAGTGACTCGAATCCTGGACTGCTAAACAATGAGCAGTTCTTC	CATSDSNPGLLNNEQFF
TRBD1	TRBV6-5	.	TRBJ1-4	TGTGCCAGCACCGCGGACAGGGGTGTTGGAAAACTGTTTTTT	CASTADRGVGKLFF
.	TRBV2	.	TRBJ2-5	TGTGCCAGCAGTGAAGCGCGCGAGACCCAGTACTTC	CASSEARETQYF
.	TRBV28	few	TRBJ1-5	TGTGCCAGCAGTTTATATGGTAAAGGCCAGCCCCAGCATTTT	CASSLYGKGQPQHF
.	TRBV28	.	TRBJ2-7	TGTGCCAGCAGCTTCGACAGGAACTCCCTCCGAGGGCAGTACTTC	CASSFDRNSLRGQYF
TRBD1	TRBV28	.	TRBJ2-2	TGTGCCAGCAGTCAAATACAGGGGTATGGAACCGGGGAGCTGTTTTTT	CASSQIQGYGTGELFF
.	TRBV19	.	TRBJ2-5	TGTGCCAGTAGTCCCCTTGGGGAGCGGCCCACAACCAGTCAAGAGACCCAGTACTTC	CASSPLGERPTTSQETQYF
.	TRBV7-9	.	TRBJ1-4	TGTGCCAGCAGCTATGCGGGTGACTTTAATGAAAAACTGTTTTTT	CASSYAGDFNEKLFF
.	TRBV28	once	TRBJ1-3	TGTGCCAGCAGTTTGGGAGGGGCCGACTCTGGAAACACCATATATTTT	CASSLGGADSGNTIYF
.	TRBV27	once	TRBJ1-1	TGTGCCAGCAGTTTAATAAGGTCTCTATACACTGAAGCTTTCTTT	CASSLIRSLYTEAFF
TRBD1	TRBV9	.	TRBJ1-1	TGTGCCAGCAGCGTAGTAAGGACAGGGAAGAACACTGAAACTTTCTTT	CASSVVRTGKNTETFF
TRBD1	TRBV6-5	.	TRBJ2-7	TGTGCCAGCAGTCGGGACAGGACCTACGAGCAGTACTTC	CASSRDRTYEQYF
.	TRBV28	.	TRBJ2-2	TGTGCCAGCAGTTTCGTCGGGGGTAACACCGGGGAGCTGTTTTTT	CASSFVGGNTGELFF
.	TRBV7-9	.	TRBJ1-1	TGTGCCAGCAGCTCCCTGCCAGGGAGCGCTGAAGCTTTCTTT	CASSSLPGSAEAFF
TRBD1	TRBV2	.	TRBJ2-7	TGTGCCAGCAGGGCGACAGGGGGTTCCTACGAGCAGTACTTC	CASRATGGSYEQYF
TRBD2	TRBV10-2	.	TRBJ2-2	TGCGCCAGCACCCTAGCGGGTTTAGGCACCGGGGAGCTGTTTTTT	CASTLAGLGTGELFF
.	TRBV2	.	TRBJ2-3	TGTGCCAGCAGTTACACTTGGGCCACAGATACGCAGTATTTT	CASSYTWATDTQYF
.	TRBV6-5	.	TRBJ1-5	TGTGCCAGCAGCCCCAGAGGGACTCAGCCCCAGCATTTT	CASSPRGTQPQHF
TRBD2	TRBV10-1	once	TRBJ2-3	TGCGCCAGCAGTGAGGCGGGAGGGTTCCCAGATACGCAGTATTTT	CASSEAGGFPDTQYF
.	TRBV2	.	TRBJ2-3	TGTGCCAGCAGTGAAACAGGGTTCTACGATACGCAGTATTTT	CASSETGFYDTQYF
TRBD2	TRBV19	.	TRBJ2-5	TGTGCCAGTAGTGTCAGCGGGAGGCAAGAGACCCAGTACTTC	CASSVSGRQETQYF